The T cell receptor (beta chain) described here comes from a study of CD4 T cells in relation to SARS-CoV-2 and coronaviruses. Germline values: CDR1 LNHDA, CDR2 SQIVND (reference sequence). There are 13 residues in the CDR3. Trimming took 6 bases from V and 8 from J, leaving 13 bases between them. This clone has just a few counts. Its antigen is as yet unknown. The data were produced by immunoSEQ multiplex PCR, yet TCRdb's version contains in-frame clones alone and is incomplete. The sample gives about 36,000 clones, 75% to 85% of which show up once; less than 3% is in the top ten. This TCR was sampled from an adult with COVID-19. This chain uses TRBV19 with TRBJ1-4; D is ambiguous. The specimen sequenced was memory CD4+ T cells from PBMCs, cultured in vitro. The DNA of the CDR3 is TGTGCCAGTAGGAACGGGAGGGAGGAAAAACTGTTTTTT. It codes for CASRNGREEKLFF.